This record looks at one T cell receptor beta chain sequence and its context. This sample is drawn from a study of blood T cell repertoires in COVID-19. Study details: Samples taken during acute and convalescent COVID-19 were collected in the United States, Italy and Spain.

Per the original methods: The authors estimated nucleated cell counts from reference gene primer amplification. TCRdb keeps only in-frame clones here, not all; method: immunoSEQ multiplex PCR. V and J calls and clone size come straight from that table; D and trimming were deduced from the DNA. The data contain approximately 270,000 clones, 91% of them singletons. Trimming removed 1 base from V and 4 bases from J, with 8 bases in between. The CDR3 covers 15 residues. Germline V gives CDR1 SGHAT, CDR2 FQNNGV. The sequence derives from a middle-aged man who had been exposed to COVID-19. Sample: PBMCs or T cells enriched from blood (not recorded which). The rearrangement uses TRBV11-2 and TRBJ2-6; a weak D match, TRBD2 (6 bases). Here the CDR3 reads CASSLVGGGANVLTF. CDR3 DNA: TGTGCCAGCAGCTTAGTGGGGGGAGGGGCCAACGTCCTGACTTTC.